One sample yielded the 18 T cell receptor beta chains listed below, sequenced in a study of blood T cell repertoires in COVID-19. Only in-frame clones appear in the TCRdb table, and some are missing; sequencing was by immunoSEQ multiplex PCR. The sample lists 250,000 or so clones; just under 90% were seen once. The sample comprised PBMCs or T cells enriched from blood (not recorded which). The receptors were sampled from a man aged 45-60 years who had been exposed to COVID-19.

In its sample, this clone was seen once. This sequence joins TRBV5-6 and TRBJ2-7; 14 bases are shared with TRBD2. CDR1 is SGHDT, CDR2 YYEEEE, per germline. The CDR3 covers 18 residues. The J segment lost 6 bases and the V segment lost 2 bases, leaving 13 bases of the junction unmatched. The CDR3 sequence: CASSFRQKTSGGAREQYF. DNA for the CDR3: TGTGCCAGCAGCTTCCGCCAGAAGACTAGCGGGGGGGCCCGCGAGCAGTACTTC.

This chain links TRBV5-1 with TRBJ2-4; no clear D. The CDR3 is made up of 14 amino acids. Germline lookup yields CDR1 SGHRS and CDR2 YFSETQ. Deletions cut 0 bases from V and 1 base from J, with 5 bases between. CDR3 loop: CASSLGAAKNIQYF. In DNA, the CDR3 is TGCGCCAGCAGCTTGGGGGCTGCCAAAAACATTCAGTACTTC.

The V and J genes are TRBV28 and TRBJ1-5; 9 bases match TRBD1. Unmatched junction bases numbered 10, after V lost 6 bases and J lost 7 bases. The length of the CDR3 is 15 residues. Germline-derived CDR1 and CDR2 are MDHEN and SYDVKM. The CDR3 nucleotides read TGTGCCAGCAGAAATCCCGGGACAGGGATCCAGCCCCAGCATTTT. Translated: CASRNPGTGIQPQHF.

The chain combines TRBV11-3 with TRBJ2-1; 12 nucleotides line up with TRBD2. V lost 3 bases, J lost 0 bases, and 9 bases stayed unmatched. Germline CDR1 reads SGHNT; CDR2 reads YENEEA. This CDR3 has 19 residues. This chain's CDR3 is CASSFSGTSGSGSYNEQFF. In DNA form, the CDR3 reads TGTGCCAGCAGCTTCTCGGGGACTAGCGGGTCCGGCTCCTACAATGAGCAGTTCTTC.

The chain employs TRBV2 and TRBJ1-2, with D possibly being TRBD1 (6 bases). The V gene lost 1 base and the J gene lost 5 bases, with 17 bases spanning the gap. CDR3 length: 16 residues. The germline V gene has CDR1 SNHLY and CDR2 FYNNEI. The DNA for the CDR3 is TGTGCCAGCAGTGAAGGGGGACGAGGGGGTTGGTATGGCTACACCTTC. This codes for CASSEGGRGGWYGYTF.

The chain employs TRBV4-2 and TRBJ1-3; D may be TRBD1 (6 bases). The CDR3 totals 17 residues. V lost 4 bases, J lost 3 bases, and 19 bases lay in between. Germline CDR1 and CDR2: LGHNA and YNFKEQ. CDR3 nucleotides: TGTGCCAGCAGCCGAAGACCTTTGGGGGCGCTTGGAAACACCATATATTTT. Residues: CASSRRPLGALGNTIYF.

The J gene is TRBJ2-7, the V gene TRBV28; TRBD1 aligns across 9 bases. This CDR3 is built from 16 residues. The V segment lost 7 bases and the J segment 5 bases; nucleotides outside the gene matches: 15. Germline CDR1 MDHEN, CDR2 SYDVKM. CDR3 sequence: CASTSTGGRPLDEQYV. For the CDR3, the DNA is TGTGCCAGCACGTCGACAGGGGGTAGACCTTTGGACGAGCAGTACGTC.

The V and J genes are TRBV7-9 and TRBJ1-1; D remains ambiguous. With 1 base removed from V and 5 bases from J, the gap between germline ends came to 8 bases. From germline, CDR1 is SEHNR and CDR2 FQNEAQ (reference sequence). There are 13 residues in the CDR3. CDR3 region: CASSLEEGTEAFF. DNA for the CDR3: TGTGCCAGCAGCTTAGAGGAGGGTACTGAAGCTTTCTTT.

V is TRBV5-1 and J is TRBJ1-5; 10 bases are shared with TRBD1. V lost 4 bases and J lost 0; bases outside the gene matches: 7. Germline CDR1 reads SGHRS; CDR2 reads YFSETQ. The CDR3 loop spans 17 amino acids. CDR3 loop: CASSPGTGEYSNQPQHF. The DNA for the CDR3 is TGCGCCAGCAGCCCCGGGACAGGGGAATATAGCAATCAGCCCCAGCATTTT.

The rearrangement joins TRBV28 to TRBJ1-2, with 7 bases fitting TRBD1. This CDR3 has 11 residues. Trimming cost V 8 bases and J 4 bases; bases outside gene matches: 1. Per germline, CDR1 MDHEN and CDR2 SYDVKM. DNA of the CDR3: TGTGCCAGCGGGACAGCCTATGGCTACACCTTC. Amino acid sequence: CASGTAYGYTF.

The chain links TRBV3-1 (or the pseudogene TRBV3-2) to TRBJ2-7, with D tentatively TRBD1 (6 bases). The CDR3 has 15 amino acids. Germline V lookup: CDR1 LGHDT, CDR2 YNNKEL (reference sequence). Trimming took off 5 bases at V and 5 bases at J, with 19 bases between the two ends. The DNA of the CDR3 is TGTGCCAGCAGCACAACCCGGGACACTTTCAACGAGCAGTACTTC. This sequence encodes CASSTTRDTFNEQYF.

The genes are TRBV11-2 and TRBJ1-5; D uncertain. CDR1 is SGHAT and CDR2 is FQNNGV in the germline V gene. V was clipped by 0 bases and J by 7 bases, with 4 bases between them. The CDR3 sequence is 12 residues long. CDR3 coding DNA: TGTGCCAGCAGCTTAGATGGCCAGCCCCAGCATTTT. It encodes CASSLDGQPQHF.

This clone occurred a few times. The chain is built from TRBV29-1 and TRBJ2-2; 14 nucleotides match TRBD2. This CDR3 contains 16 residues. V lost 4 bases and J lost 2; bases outside the gene matches: 3. Germline V gene sequence: CDR1 SQVTM, CDR2 ANQGSEA. The CDR3: CSVGGTSGRNTGELFF. For the CDR3, the DNA is TGCAGCGTTGGGGGGACTAGCGGGAGAAACACCGGGGAGCTGTTTTTT.

The chain joins TRBV3-1 (or the pseudogene TRBV3-2) to TRBJ1-2, with TRBD1 matching 9 bases. This CDR3 spans 19 amino acids. After removal of 1 base from V and 7 bases from J, the junction contained 19 bases not matched to a gene. In germline, CDR1 is LGHDT, CDR2 YNNKEL (reference sequence). CDR3 residues: CASSQVSWTGAALRRGYTF. In DNA form, the CDR3 reads TGTGCCAGCAGCCAAGTTTCCTGGACAGGGGCTGCGTTGCGTCGTGGCTACACCTTC.

V gene TRBV7-6 combines with J gene TRBJ1-2; D ambiguous. CDR1 is SGHVS, CDR2 FNYEAQ, per germline. This CDR3 has 11 residues. Between the trimmed V and J ends, which lost 6 bases and 7 bases, there was a span of 9 bases. Written as DNA, the CDR3 is TGTGCCAGCAGAGATTACGGTGGCTACACCTTC. It encodes CASRDYGGYTF. Full variable domain (remainder filled in from reference TRBV7-6 and TRBJ1-2): GAGVSQSPRYKVTKRGQDVALRCDPISGHVSLYWYRQALGQGPEFLTYFNYEAQQDKSGLPNDRFSAERPEGSISTLTIQRTEQRDSAMYRCASRDYGGYTFGSGTRLTVV.

This clone was observed once. The CDR3 is CASSFSAFSGGNEQFF. The CDR3 DNA reads as TGTGCCAGCAGCTTCTCCGCTTTTTCCGGGGGCAATGAGCAGTTCTTC. This sequence joins TRBV7-2 and TRBJ2-1; perhaps TRBD2 as D (6 bases). Germline CDR1 reads SGHTA; CDR2 reads FQGNSA. V lost 3 bases and J 6 bases, leaving 18 bases between the germline ends. The CDR3 has 16 residues.

V usage is TRBV5-4 and J usage is TRBJ2-2; TRBD2 agrees at 7 bases. The CDR3 is made up of 15 amino acids. Germline values: CDR1 SGHNT, CDR2 YYREEE (reference sequence). V lost 4 bases and J lost 0; bases outside the gene matches: 3. CDR3 in amino acids: CASSPGLANTGELFF. CDR3 bases: TGTGCCAGCAGCCCCGGACTAGCGAACACCGGGGAGCTGTTTTTT. The variable domain in full, with the rest retrieved from reference TRBV5-4 and TRBJ2-2, is ETGVTQSPTHLIKTRGQQVTLRCSSQSGHNTVSWYQQALGQGPQFIFQYYREEENGRGNFPPRFSGLQFPNYSSELNVNALELDDSALYLCASSPGLANTGELFFGEGSRLTVL.

This chain joins TRBV3-1 (or the pseudogene TRBV3-2) and TRBJ2-1; 9 nucleotides align to TRBD2. Germline trimming cut 4 bases from V and 1 base from J; bases unmatched to any gene: 14. Germline loops: CDR1 LGHDT, CDR2 YNNKEL (reference sequence). This CDR3 is 19 amino acids long. CDR3 DNA sequence: TGTGCCAGCAGCCCTTCCCCAGGGCGGGAGGGCGTATCCTACAATGAGCAGTTCTTC. Translated: CASSPSPGREGVSYNEQFF.